Below, 5 T cell receptor beta chains from the same sample are listed, as sequenced in a study of blood T cell repertoires in COVID-19. Assay used: immunoSEQ multiplex PCR; TCRdb lists only in-frame clones, some missing. The table shows hundreds of thousands of clones, with approximately 89% occurring only once. The sample comprised peripheral blood. The receptor source for this set is a woman in her 50s who had recovered from COVID-19.

The J gene is TRBJ1-1, the V gene TRBV4-1; D perhaps matches TRBD1 (5 bases). The germline gives CDR1 MGHRA, CDR2 YSYEKL. The CDR3 consists of 15 residues. The V and J ends lost 3 bases and 3 bases respectively, with 14 bases between them. DNA of the CDR3: TGCGCCAGCAGCCAGGACACTCGGGAGGACACTGAAGCTTTCTTT. Encoded protein: CASSQDTREDTEAFF.

V usage is TRBV5-1 and J usage is TRBJ1-2; TRBD1 might be the D (6 bases). Germline V gene data show CDR1 as SGHRS and CDR2 as YFSETQ. V lost 0 bases to trimming and J lost 4 bases, with 13 bases between them. The CDR3 totals 15 residues. The CDR3 bases are TGCGCCAGCAGCTTGGCCCCGGCAGGGGCCTATGGCTACACCTTC. Translation gives CASSLAPAGAYGYTF.

The V call is TRBV2, the J call TRBJ2-7, with TRBD1 matching 9 bases. There are 13 residues in the CDR3. The germline gives CDR1 SNHLY, CDR2 FYNNEI. J gave up 2 bases and V 9 bases, and 5 bases lay outside the gene matches. CDR3: CARGQGWAYEQYF. The CDR3 DNA follows: TGTGCCAGGGGACAGGGATGGGCCTACGAGCAGTACTTC.

The CDR3 coding sequence is TGTGCCAGCAGCTTAGAAGTAGCTCATCGACAAGAGACCCAGTACTTC. Amino acids: CASSLEVAHRQETQYF. This rearrangement joins TRBV7-6 to TRBJ2-5, with D unclear. The V end lost 1 base, the J end lost 2 bases, and 14 bases lay between the germline ends. Germline V gene sequence: CDR1 SGHVS, CDR2 FNYEAQ. The CDR3 contains 16 residues.

This chain joins TRBV28 and TRBJ2-3; D is uncertain. CDR1 MDHEN and CDR2 SYDVKM come from the germline V gene. Trimming left V 10 bases short and J 2 bases short, with 16 bases between. This CDR3 has 14 residues. CDR3 bases: TGTGCCACCCTACAGCCAGTCCTCACAGATACGCAGTATTTT. This encodes CATLQPVLTDTQYF.